Listed here is a single T cell receptor beta chain. This specimen comes from a study of blood T cell repertoires in COVID-19. About the study: Spain, Italy and the United States supplied samples that represented acute and convalescent COVID-19.

TCRdb keeps only in-frame clones here, not all; method: immunoSEQ multiplex PCR. The table has 200,000 to 250,000 clones, 85% seen once. This TCR was sampled from a man in his forties or fifties with COVID-19, enrolled during active disease. Sequenced sample: peripheral blood.

In DNA form, the CDR3 reads TGTGCCAGCAGCTCCCCCGGGATCCGCTCCTACGAGCAGTACTTC. Protein sequence: CASSSPGIRSYEQYF. This chain connects TRBV11-2 to TRBJ2-7, with D tentatively TRBD2 (5 bases). Germline V CDR1 and CDR2: SGHAT, FQNNGV. The CDR3 extends over 15 amino acids. Deletions cut 4 bases from V and 0 bases from J, with 13 bases between.